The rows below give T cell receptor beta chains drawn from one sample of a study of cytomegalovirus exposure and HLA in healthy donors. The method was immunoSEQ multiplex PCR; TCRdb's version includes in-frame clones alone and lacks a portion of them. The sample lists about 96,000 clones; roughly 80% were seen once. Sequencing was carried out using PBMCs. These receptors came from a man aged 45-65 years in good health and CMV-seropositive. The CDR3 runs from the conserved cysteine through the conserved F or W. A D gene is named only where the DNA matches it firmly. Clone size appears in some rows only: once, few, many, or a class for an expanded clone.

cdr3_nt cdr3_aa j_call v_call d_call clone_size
TGTGCCAGCAGTGAAGCTCCGGGACAGGGGAGCTACACCTTC CASSEAPGQGSYTF TRBJ1-2 TRBV6-1 TRBD1 few
TGTGCCAGCAGCCGAGACTCGGCCTCGGTTGAAGCTTTCTTT CASSRDSASVEAFF TRBJ1-1 TRBV7-6 . .
TGCAGCGTTGAAGTGCCGGGACAGGGGGCCCCCTACGAGCAGTACTTC CSVEVPGQGAPYEQYF TRBJ2-7 TRBV29-1 TRBD1 .
TGTGCCAGCAGCTTAGGGAGGGATCGGGGTCGGGAGCAGTACTTC CASSLGRDRGREQYF TRBJ2-7 TRBV7-2 . .
TGTGCCATCAGGGGGACTAGCGAGTCCTACGAGCAGTACTTC CAIRGTSESYEQYF TRBJ2-7 TRBV10-3 TRBD2 .
TGTGCCAGCAGACTAGGGGGCGAGGGGGAGACCCAGTACTTC CASRLGGEGETQYF TRBJ2-5 TRBV6-5 TRBD1 .
TGCGCCAGCAGCTGGGCGGGGGGCACAGATACGCAGTATTTT CASSWAGGTDTQYF TRBJ2-3 TRBV5-1 TRBD2 few
TGTGCCAGCAGCACGAGCGGGGTAGTCGCCAATGAGCAGTTCTTC CASSTSGVVANEQFF TRBJ2-1 TRBV9 TRBD2 .
TGCGCCAGCAGCGCAGGCTCGACAGGGTATGAGCAGTTCTTC CASSAGSTGYEQFF TRBJ2-1 TRBV5-1 TRBD1 .
TGCGCCAGCAGCCCGTGCGGAGGGTGTGACACTGAAGCTTTCTTT CASSPCGGCDTEAFF TRBJ1-1 TRBV23-1 . .
TGTGCCTGGAGTGTACCGAGCTCTGGAAACACCATATATTTT CAWSVPSSGNTIYF TRBJ1-3 TRBV30 . .
TGTGCCAGCAGGGCAAGGGGGGGCATCTCCGGGGAGCTGTTTTTT CASRARGGISGELFF TRBJ2-2 TRBV6-6 . .
TGTGCCAGCAGCTTAGACCGGGGGGGCTACTACGAGCAGTACTTC CASSLDRGGYYEQYF TRBJ2-7 TRBV7-2 TRBD2 .
TGCGCCAGCAGTTCGAGCGGGGCTTCAGGAACGCAGTTCTTC CASSSSGASGTQFF TRBJ2-1 TRBV4-3 TRBD2 .
TGTGCCAGCAGTTCATACTCCGGGACAGGGGGTGGCTACACCTTC CASSSYSGTGGGYTF TRBJ1-2 TRBV27 TRBD1 once
TGCGCCAGCAGCTTGGGGCAGGGGATCGATTTCTATGGCTACACCTTC CASSLGQGIDFYGYTF TRBJ1-2 TRBV5-1 . .
TGTGCCAGCAGCCTCCGTAACTTGCGATCCTACGAGCAGTACTTC CASSLRNLRSYEQYF TRBJ2-7 TRBV11-1 . .
TGTGCCAGCAGTTTCGGGGACAGAAATTACTACGAGCAGTACTTC CASSFGDRNYYEQYF TRBJ2-7 TRBV28 TRBD1 .
TGCGCCAGCAGCCCAAGATCAGTCGGAGCGAACACCGGGGAGCTGTTTTTT CASSPRSVGANTGELFF TRBJ2-2 TRBV4-3 . .
TGTGCCAGCAGCTCGGGACAGATCTACGAGCAGTACTTC CASSSGQIYEQYF TRBJ2-7 TRBV7-6 TRBD1 few
TGTGCCAGCAGCTTAGCGGGGGTCTCCTACAATGAGCAGTTCTTC CASSLAGVSYNEQFF TRBJ2-1 TRBV9 TRBD2 .
TGCAGCGTTGACCAGGGACAGGGGACAGCTAACTATGGCTACACCTTC CSVDQGQGTANYGYTF TRBJ1-2 TRBV29-1 TRBD1 .
TGTGCCATCGGGCCAGGGGAAAGTCAGCCCCAGCATTTT CAIGPGESQPQHF TRBJ1-5 TRBV10-3 . .
TGTGCCAGCAGCCCTTACCGGGATTCAGAAAAACTGTTTTTT CASSPYRDSEKLFF TRBJ1-4 TRBV7-3 . .
TGTGCCAGCAGCTTACGGGGAACAGCTCAGGCCTATAATTCACCCCTCCACTTT CASSLRGTAQAYNSPLHF TRBJ1-6 TRBV7-9 . .
TGCGCCAGCAGCCAGGCGGGCCGGTGCGAGCAGTACTTC CASSQAGRCEQYF TRBJ2-7 TRBV4-1 . .
TGTGCCAGCAGCCAAGGAGTCTCCCCAAAGGACTTTCCCTACAATGAGCAGTTCTTC CASSQGVSPKDFPYNEQFF TRBJ2-1 TRBV4-2 . .
TGTGCCAGCTCACCCAACCGGGACACCTACGAGCAGTACTTC CASSPNRDTYEQYF TRBJ2-7 TRBV18 . few
TGTGCCAGCAGGATAGGGGGGACAGGCAATTCACCCCTCCACTTT CASRIGGTGNSPLHF TRBJ1-6 TRBV25-1 TRBD1 .
TGTGCCAGCAGCCAAGACAGGGGAGAGCTGTTTTTT CASSQDRGELFF TRBJ2-2 TRBV14 . few
TGTGCCACCAGCAGAGAGCTAGCGGGGGGCACAGATACGCAGTATTTT CATSRELAGGTDTQYF TRBJ2-3 TRBV15 TRBD2 .
TGTGCCAGCAGGGGACAGGGACCTAATGAAAAACTGTTTTTT CASRGQGPNEKLFF TRBJ1-4 TRBV6-1 TRBD1 .
TGTGCCAGCAGCGTAGATTCGGACAACCGCTACGAGCAGTACTTC CASSVDSDNRYEQYF TRBJ2-7 TRBV9 . .
TGCGCCAGCAGCTTTAGGACAGGGTGGTACGAGCAGTACTTC CASSFRTGWYEQYF TRBJ2-7 TRBV5-1 TRBD1 .
TGTGCCAGCAGCCCTCGGGGGGGGTCCACAGATACGCAGTATTTT CASSPRGGSTDTQYF TRBJ2-3 TRBV7-2 TRBD2 .
TGTGCCAGCAGACAGGACAGGGTAGAGGAAAAACTGTTTTTT CASRQDRVEEKLFF TRBJ1-4 TRBV2 TRBD1 .
TGCGCCAGCAGCCAAGATTGGAGGCTAGCGGGGGGGTCCAATGAGCAGTTCTTC CASSQDWRLAGGSNEQFF TRBJ2-1 TRBV4-3 TRBD2 .
TGTGCCAGCAGGAGGACAGGGATCTACGAGCAGTACTTC CASRRTGIYEQYF TRBJ2-7 TRBV6-5 TRBD1 .
TGTGCCATCACCCCCGCAGATGGCTACACCTTC CAITPADGYTF TRBJ1-2 TRBV6-8 . .
TGTGCCAGCAGCGTAGTGGAGACGGGGGGTTCACCCCTCCACTTT CASSVVETGGSPLHF TRBJ1-6 TRBV9 . few
TGTGCCAGCAGCTTACGATCGGGAACTAATGAGCAGTTCTTC CASSLRSGTNEQFF TRBJ2-1 TRBV7-9 . .
TGTGCCACCAGCACGACAGGCCCTCACTCCCGTAATGAGCAGTTCTTC CATSTTGPHSRNEQFF TRBJ2-1 TRBV15 . .
TGTGCCAGCAGCCCGTGGGGACAGGGTCCTGAAGCTTTCTTT CASSPWGQGPEAFF TRBJ1-1 TRBV7-2 TRBD1 .
TGTGCCTGGGGGAGTCCCACGGGGAATTCACCCCTCCACTTT CAWGSPTGNSPLHF TRBJ1-6 TRBV30 . .